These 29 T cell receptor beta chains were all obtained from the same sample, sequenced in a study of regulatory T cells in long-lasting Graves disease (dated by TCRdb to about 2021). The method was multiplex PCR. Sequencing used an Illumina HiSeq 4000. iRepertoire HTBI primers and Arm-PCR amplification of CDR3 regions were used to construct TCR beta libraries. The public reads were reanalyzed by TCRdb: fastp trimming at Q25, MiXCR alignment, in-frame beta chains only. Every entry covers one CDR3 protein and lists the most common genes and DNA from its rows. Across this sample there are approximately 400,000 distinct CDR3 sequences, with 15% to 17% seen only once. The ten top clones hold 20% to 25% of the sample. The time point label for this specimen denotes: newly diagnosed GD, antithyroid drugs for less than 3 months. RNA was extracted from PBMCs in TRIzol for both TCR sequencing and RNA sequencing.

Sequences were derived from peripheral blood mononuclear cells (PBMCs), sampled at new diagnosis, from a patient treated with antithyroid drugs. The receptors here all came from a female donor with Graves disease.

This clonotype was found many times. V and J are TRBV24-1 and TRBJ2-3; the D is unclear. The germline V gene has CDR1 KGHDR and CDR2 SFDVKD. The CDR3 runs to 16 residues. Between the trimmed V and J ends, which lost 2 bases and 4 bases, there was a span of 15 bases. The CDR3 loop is CATSDSGFIGADTQYF. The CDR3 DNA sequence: TGTGCCACCAGTGATTCTGGATTTATTGGGGCAGATACGCAGTATTTT.

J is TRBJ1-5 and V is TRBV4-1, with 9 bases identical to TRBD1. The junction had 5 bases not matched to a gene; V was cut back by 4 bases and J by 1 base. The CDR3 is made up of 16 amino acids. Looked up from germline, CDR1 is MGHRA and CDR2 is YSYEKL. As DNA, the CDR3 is TGCGCCAGCAGCCCACCTGGGACAGGGAGCAATCAGCCCCAGCATTTT. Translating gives CASSPPGTGSNQPQHF.

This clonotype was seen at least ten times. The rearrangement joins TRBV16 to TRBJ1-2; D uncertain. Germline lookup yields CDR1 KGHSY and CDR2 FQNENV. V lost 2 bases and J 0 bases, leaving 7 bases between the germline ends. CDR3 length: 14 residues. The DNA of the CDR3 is TGTGCCAGCAGCCAAGTCAGTCCTAACTATGGCTACACCTTC. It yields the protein CASSQVSPNYGYTF. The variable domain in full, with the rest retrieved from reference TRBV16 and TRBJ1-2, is GEEVAQTPKHLVRGEGQKAKLYCAPIKGHSYVFWYQQVLKNEFKFLISFQNENVFDETGMPKERFSAKCLPNSPCSLEIQATKLEDSAVYFCASSQVSPNYGYTFGSGTRLTVV.

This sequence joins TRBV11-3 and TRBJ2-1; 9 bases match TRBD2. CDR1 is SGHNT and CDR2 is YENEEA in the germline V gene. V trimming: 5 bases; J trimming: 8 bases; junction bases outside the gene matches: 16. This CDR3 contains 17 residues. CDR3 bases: TGTGCCAGCAGCAAAACTAGCGGGCCACAATATACCGATGAGCAGTTCTTC. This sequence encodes CASSKTSGPQYTDEQFF.

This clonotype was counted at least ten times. The CDR3 is CASNRGVVAGTYNEQFF. The CDR3 bases are TGTGCCAGCAACCGGGGGGTGGTAGCGGGTACCTACAATGAGCAGTTCTTC. V and J are TRBV11-2 and TRBJ2-1; 7 positions match TRBD2. CDR1 SGHAT and CDR2 FQNNGV come from the germline V gene. The CDR3 totals 17 residues. V was pared by 7 bases and J by 2 bases, with 14 bases of the junction left unmatched.

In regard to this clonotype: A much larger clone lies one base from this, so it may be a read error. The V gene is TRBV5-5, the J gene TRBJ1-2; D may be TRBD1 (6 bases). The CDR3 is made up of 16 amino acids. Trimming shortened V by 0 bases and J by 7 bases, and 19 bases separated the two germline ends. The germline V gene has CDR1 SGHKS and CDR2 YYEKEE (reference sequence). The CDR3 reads CASSLDPRWGPTGYTF. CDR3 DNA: TGTGCCAGCAGCTTGGATCCCCGGTGGGGGCCGACTGGCTACACCTTC.

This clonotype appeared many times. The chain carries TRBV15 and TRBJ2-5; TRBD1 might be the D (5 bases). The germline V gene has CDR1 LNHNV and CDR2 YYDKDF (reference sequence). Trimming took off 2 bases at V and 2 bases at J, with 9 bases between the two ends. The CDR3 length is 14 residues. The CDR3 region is CATSRRGSQETQYF. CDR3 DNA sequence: TGTGCCACCAGCAGAAGGGGTTCTCAAGAGACCCAGTACTTC.

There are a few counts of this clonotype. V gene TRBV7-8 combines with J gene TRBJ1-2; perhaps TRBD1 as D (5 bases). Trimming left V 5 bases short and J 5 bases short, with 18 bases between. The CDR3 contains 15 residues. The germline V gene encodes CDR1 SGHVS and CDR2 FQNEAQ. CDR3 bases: TGTGCCAGCAGCCCCCGGGGGGTTTCTGCATATGGCTACACCTTC. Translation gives CASSPRGVSAYGYTF.

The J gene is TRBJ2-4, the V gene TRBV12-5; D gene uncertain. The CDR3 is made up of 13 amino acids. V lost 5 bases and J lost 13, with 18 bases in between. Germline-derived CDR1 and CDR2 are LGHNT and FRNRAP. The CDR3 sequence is CASGPQTGSRQYF. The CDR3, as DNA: TGTGCTAGTGGTCCTCAAACGGGTTCAAGGCAGTACTTC.

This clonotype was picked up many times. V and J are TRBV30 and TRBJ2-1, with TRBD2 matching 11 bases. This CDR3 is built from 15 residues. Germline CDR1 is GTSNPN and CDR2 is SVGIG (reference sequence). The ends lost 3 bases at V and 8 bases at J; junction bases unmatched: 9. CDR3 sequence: CAWRLAGEPYHEQFF. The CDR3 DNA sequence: TGTGCCTGGAGACTAGCGGGAGAGCCTTACCATGAGCAGTTCTTC.

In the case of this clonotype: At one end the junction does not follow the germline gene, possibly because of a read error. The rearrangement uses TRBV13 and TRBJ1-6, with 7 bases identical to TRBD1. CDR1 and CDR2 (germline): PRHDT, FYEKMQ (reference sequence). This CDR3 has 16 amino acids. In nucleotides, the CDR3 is TGTGCCAGCAGCCCGATCACAGGGGAGGGTAATTCACCCCTCCGCTTT. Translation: CASSPITGEGNSPLRF.

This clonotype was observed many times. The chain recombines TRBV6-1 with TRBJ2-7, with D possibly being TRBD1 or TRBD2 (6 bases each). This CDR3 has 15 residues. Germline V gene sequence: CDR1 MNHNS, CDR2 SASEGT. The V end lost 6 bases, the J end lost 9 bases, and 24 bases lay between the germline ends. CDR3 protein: CASSTQGRPTNGQYF. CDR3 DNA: TGTGCCAGCAGCACCCAGGGGAGGCCTACGAATGGGCAGTACTTC.

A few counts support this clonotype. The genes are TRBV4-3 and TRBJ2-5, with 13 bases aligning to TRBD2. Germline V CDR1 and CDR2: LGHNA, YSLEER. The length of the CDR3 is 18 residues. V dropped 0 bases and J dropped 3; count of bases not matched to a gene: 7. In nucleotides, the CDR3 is TGCGCCAGCAGCCAAGATTTAACTAGCGGGAGGGCCGAAGAGACCCAGTACTTC. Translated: CASSQDLTSGRAEETQYF.

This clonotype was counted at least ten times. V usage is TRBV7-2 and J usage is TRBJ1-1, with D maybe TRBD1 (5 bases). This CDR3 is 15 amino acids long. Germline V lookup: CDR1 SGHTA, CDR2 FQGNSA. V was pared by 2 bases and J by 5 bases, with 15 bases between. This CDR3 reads CASSLIAQGSTEAFF. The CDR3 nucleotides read TGTGCCAGCAGCTTAATTGCCCAGGGTAGTACTGAAGCTTTCTTT.

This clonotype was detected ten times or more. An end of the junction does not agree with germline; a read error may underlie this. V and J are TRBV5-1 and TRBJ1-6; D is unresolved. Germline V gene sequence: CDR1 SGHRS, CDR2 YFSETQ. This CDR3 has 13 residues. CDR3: CASSGGGTKPLHF. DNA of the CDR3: TGTGCCAGCAGCGGAGGTGGCACAAAGCCCCTCCACTTT.

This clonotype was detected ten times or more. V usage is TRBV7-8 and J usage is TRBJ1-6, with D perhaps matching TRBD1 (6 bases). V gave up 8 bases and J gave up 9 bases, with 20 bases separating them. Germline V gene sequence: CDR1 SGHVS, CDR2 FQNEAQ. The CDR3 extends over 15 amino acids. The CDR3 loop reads CASGLGGAYPSPLHF. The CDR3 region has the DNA TGTGCCAGCGGACTCGGGGGGGCTTATCCTTCACCCCTCCACTTT.

The CDR3 region is CASSYSHDSFTDTQYF. The CDR3 nucleotides read TGTGCCAGCAGTTACTCGCATGATTCCTTCACAGATACGCAGTATTTT. The chain is built from TRBV6-2 or TRBV6-3 and TRBJ2-3; D call uncertain. CDR1 MNHEY and CDR2 SVGEGT come from the germline V gene. Trimming shortened V by 0 bases and J by 2 bases, and 12 bases separated the two germline ends. This CDR3 spans 16 amino acids.

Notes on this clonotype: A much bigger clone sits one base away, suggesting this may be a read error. The CDR3 DNA sequence: TGTGCCAGCAGTTACTCCTACGGGCTAGTTTCGGACAATGAGCAGTTCTTC. Translating gives CASSYSYGLVSDNEQFF. The chain has TRBV6-5 and TRBJ2-1; D remains ambiguous. This CDR3 contains 17 residues. V gave up 0 bases and J gave up 5 bases, with 17 bases separating them. Germline V CDR1 and CDR2: MNHEY, SVGAGI.

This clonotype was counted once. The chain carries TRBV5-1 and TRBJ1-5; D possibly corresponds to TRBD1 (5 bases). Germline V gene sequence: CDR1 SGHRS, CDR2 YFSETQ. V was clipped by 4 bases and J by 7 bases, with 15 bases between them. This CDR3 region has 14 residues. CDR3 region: CASSPDGGGQPQHF. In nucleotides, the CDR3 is TGCGCCAGCAGCCCTGACGGGGGAGGGCAGCCCCAGCATTTT.

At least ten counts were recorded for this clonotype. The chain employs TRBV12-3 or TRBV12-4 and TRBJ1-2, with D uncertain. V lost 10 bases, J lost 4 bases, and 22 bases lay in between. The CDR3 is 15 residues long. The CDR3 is CATRAFRRIGYGYTF. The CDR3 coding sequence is TGTGCCACCCGGGCGTTCAGGCGGATAGGCTATGGCTACACCTTC.

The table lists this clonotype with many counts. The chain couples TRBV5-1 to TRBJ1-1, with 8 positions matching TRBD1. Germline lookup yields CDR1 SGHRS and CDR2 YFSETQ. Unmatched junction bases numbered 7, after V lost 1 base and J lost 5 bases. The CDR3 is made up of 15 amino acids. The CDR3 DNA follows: TGCGCCAGCAGCTTGATCCCAGGGGGCCGGACTGAAGCTTTCTTT. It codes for CASSLIPGGRTEAFF. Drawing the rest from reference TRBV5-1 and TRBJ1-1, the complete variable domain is KAGVTQTPRYLIKTRGQQVTLSCSPISGHRSVSWYQQTPGQGLQFLFEYFSETQRNKGNFPGRFSGRQFSNSRSEMNVSTLELGDSALYLCASSLIPGGRTEAFFGQGTRLTVV.

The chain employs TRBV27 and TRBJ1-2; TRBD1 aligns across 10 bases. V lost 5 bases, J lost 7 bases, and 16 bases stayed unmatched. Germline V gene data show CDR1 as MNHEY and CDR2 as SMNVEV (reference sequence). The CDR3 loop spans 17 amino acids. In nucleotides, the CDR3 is TGTGCCAGCAGTACCCGGGACAGGGGCGATATAGTTGGTGGCTACACCTTC. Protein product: CASSTRDRGDIVGGYTF.

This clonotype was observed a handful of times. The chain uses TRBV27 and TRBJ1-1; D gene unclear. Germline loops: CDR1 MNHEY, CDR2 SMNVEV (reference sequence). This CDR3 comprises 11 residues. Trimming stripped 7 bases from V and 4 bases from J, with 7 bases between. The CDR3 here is CASMNPTEAFF. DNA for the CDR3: TGTGCCAGCATGAACCCCACTGAAGCTTTCTTT.

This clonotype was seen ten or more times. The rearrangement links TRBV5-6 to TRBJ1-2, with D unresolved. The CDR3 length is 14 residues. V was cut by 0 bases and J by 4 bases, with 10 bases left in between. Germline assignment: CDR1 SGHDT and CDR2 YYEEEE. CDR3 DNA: TGTGCCAGCAGCTTGGGGTCGGTGGGCTATGGCTACACCTTC. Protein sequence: CASSLGSVGYGYTF.

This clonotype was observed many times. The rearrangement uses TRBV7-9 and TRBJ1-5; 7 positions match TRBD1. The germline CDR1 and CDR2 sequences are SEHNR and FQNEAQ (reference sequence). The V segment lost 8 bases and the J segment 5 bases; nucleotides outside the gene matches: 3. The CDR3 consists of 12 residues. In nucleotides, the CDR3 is TGTGCCAGCGAGGGGGCTGATCAGCCCCAGCATTTT. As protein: CASEGADQPQHF.

DNA of the CDR3: TGCGCCAGCAGCTCCAGAGGGGAGGGACTAGCGGGAGTTGGAGAGACCCAGTACTTC. This encodes CASSSRGEGLAGVGETQYF. J is TRBJ2-5 and V is TRBV5-1, with 14 bases matching TRBD2. V lost 3 bases to trimming and J lost 4 bases; unmatched junction nucleotides: 14. Looked up from germline, CDR1 is SGHRS and CDR2 is YFSETQ. This CDR3 is built from 19 residues.

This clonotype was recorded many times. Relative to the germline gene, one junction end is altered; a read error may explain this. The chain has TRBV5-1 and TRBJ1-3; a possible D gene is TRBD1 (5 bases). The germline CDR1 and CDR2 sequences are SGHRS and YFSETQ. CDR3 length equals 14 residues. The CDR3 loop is CASSLGTAGNTIYF. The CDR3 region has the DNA TGTGCCAGCAGCCTTGGGACGGCCGGAAACACCATATATTTT.

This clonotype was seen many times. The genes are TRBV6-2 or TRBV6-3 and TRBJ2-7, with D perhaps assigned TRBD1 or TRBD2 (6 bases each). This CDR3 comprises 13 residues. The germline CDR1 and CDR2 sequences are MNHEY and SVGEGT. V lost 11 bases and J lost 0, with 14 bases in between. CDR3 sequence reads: CAVGGSDSYEQYF. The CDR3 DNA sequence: TGTGCCGTAGGGGGGTCTGACTCCTACGAGCAGTACTTC.

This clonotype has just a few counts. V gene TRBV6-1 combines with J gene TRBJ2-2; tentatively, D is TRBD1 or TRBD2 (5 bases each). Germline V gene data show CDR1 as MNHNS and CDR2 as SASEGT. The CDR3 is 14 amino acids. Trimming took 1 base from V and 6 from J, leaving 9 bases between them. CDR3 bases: TGTGCCAGCAGTGAAGTATGGGACCCCGGGGAGCTGTTTTTT. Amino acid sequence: CASSEVWDPGELFF.